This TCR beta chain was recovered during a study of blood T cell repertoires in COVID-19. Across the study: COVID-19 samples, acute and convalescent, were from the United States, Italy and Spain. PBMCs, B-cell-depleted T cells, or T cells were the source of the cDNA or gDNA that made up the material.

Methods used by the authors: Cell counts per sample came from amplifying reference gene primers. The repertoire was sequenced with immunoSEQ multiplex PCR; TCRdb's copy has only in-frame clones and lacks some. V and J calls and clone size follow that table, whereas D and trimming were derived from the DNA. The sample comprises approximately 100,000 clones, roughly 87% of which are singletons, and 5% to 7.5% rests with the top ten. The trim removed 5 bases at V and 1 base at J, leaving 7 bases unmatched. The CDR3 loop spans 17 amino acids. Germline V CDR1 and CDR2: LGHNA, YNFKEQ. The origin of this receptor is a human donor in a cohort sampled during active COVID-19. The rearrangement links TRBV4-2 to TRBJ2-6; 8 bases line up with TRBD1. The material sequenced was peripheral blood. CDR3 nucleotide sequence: TGTGCCAGCAGCTACGAGACAGGGGAATCTGGGGCCAACGTCCTGACTTTC. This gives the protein CASSYETGESGANVLTF.